This T cell receptor (beta chain) was retrieved from a study of blood T cell repertoires in COVID-19. Study at large: COVID-19 samples collected from the United States, Italy and Spain covered acute and convalescent phases. PBMCs, B-cell-depleted T cells, or T cells were the source of the cDNA or gDNA that made up the material.

The germline gives CDR1 SGHAT, CDR2 FQNNGV. The trim removed 5 bases at V and 7 bases at J, leaving 5 bases unmatched. The CDR3 loop spans 13 amino acids. Per the original methods: The assay estimated nucleated cells by amplifying reference gene primers. Only in-frame clones appear in the TCRdb table, and some are missing; sequencing was by immunoSEQ multiplex PCR. V and J calls and clone size are as listed in that table; D and trimming were resolved from the DNA. The sample shows about 59,000 clones, about 86% of them seen only once. This chain links TRBV11-2 with TRBJ1-2, with 9 bases fitting TRBD1. The sequenced sample was peripheral blood. The sequence derives from a woman of 80 years or more with active or convalescent COVID-19. The CDR3, as DNA: TGTGCCAGCAGCCCGGGACAGGGTGGTGGCTACACCTTC. The encoded protein is CASSPGQGGGYTF.